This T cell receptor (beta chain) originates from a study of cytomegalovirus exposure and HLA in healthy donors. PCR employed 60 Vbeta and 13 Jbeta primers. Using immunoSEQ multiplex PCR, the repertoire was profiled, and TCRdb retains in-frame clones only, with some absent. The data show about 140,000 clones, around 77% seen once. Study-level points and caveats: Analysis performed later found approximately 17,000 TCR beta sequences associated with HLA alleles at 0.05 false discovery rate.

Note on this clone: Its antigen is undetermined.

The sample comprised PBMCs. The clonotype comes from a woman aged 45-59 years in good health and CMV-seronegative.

The CDR3 DNA reads as TGTGCCAGCAGCCTGTACAGGGAAACGGAGACCCAGTACTTC. It specifies CASSLYRETETQYF. The chain uses TRBV2 and TRBJ2-5, with D possibly TRBD1 on 6 matching bases. Deletions cut 6 bases from V and 5 bases from J, with 16 bases between. The CDR3 extends over 14 amino acids. Germline CDR1 SNHLY, CDR2 FYNNEI.